This T cell receptor (beta chain) stems from a study of T-cell memory formation after mild COVID-19. This CDR3 has 14 amino acids. Germline values: CDR1 SEHNR, CDR2 FQNEAQ (reference sequence). Trimming removed 5 bases at V and 1 base at J, with 11 bases between. 5'RACE primed at constant segments yielded TCR alpha and TCR beta cDNA libraries bearing sample barcodes and UMIs. TCRdb fed the 5' RACE reads into MiXCR, producing one record per CDR3 protein. The sample includes a few hundred thousand distinct CDR3 sequences, roughly 19% of them seen just once. The chain carries TRBV7-9 and TRBJ1-2, with D possibly matching TRBD1 (5 bases). Input material: PBMCs or a T cell subset sorted from them (not recorded which). This TCR came from a man between 18 and 35 years old who had mild COVID-19 (a few samples of this study predate the infection). Cell type and time point are not known. The CDR3 DNA follows: TGTGCCAGCAGCGAACTACAGGTTAACTATGGCTACACCTTC. Its protein product is CASSELQVNYGYTF.